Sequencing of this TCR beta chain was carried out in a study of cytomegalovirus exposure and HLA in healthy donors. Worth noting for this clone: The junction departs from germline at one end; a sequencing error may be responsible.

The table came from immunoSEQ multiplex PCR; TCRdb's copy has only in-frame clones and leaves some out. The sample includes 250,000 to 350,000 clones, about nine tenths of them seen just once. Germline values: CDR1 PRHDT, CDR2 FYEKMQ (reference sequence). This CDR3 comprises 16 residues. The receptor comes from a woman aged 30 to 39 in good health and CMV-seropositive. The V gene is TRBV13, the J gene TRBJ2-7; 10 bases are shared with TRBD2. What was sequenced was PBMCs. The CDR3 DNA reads TGTGCCAGCAGTTTAGGCATCACTAGCGGGATCTACGAGCAGTACTTC. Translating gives CASSLGITSGIYEQYF.